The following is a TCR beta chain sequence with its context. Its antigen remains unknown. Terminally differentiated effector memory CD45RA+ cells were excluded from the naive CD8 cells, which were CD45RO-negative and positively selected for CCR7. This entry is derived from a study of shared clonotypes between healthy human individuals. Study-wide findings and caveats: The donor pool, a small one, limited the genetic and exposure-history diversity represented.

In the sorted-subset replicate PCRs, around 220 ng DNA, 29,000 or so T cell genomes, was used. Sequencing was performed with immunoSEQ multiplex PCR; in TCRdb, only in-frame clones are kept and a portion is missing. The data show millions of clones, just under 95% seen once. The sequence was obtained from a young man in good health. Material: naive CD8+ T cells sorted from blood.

CDR3: CAIRPLAGGSNTGELFF. CDR3 DNA sequence: TGTGCCATCAGACCACTAGCGGGGGGTTCGAACACCGGGGAGCTGTTTTTT. The gene calls are TRBV10-3 and TRBJ2-2; 12 bases are shared with TRBD2. Germline values: CDR1 ENHRY, CDR2 SYGVKD. The CDR3 runs to 17 residues. V lost 6 bases and J lost 0; bases outside the gene matches: 5.